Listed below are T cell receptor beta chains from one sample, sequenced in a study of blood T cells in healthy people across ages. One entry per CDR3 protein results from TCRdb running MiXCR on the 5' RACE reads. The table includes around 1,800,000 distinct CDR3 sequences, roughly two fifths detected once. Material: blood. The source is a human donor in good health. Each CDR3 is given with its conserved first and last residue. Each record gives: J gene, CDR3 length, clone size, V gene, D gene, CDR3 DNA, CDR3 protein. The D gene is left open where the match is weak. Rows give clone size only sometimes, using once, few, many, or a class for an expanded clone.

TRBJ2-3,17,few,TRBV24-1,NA,TGTGCCACCAGTCTAGGTGTCAGCCTGAAAACTTCAGATACGCAGTATTTT,CATSLGVSLKTSDTQYF
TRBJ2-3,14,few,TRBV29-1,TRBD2,TGCAGCGTAGGACTAGCGGGGGTTCCGGATACGCAGTATTTT,CSVGLAGVPDTQYF
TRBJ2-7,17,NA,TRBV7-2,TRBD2,TGTGCCAGCAGCTTATGGTTTCTAGCGGGGGGTTTCCACGAGCAGTACTTC,CASSLWFLAGGFHEQYF
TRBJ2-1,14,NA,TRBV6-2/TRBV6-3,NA,TGTGCCAGCACTTGGCGGGGGCCAAACAATGAGCAGTTCTTC,CASTWRGPNNEQFF
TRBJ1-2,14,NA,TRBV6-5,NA,TGTGCCAGCAGTTCTCTAGGCCCTGGGGGTGGCTACACCTTC,CASSSLGPGGGYTF
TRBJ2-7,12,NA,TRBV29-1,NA,TGCAGCGTCTTCCTTGGGGGCAACGAGCAGTACTTC,CSVFLGGNEQYF
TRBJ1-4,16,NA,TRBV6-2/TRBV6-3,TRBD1,TGTGCCAGCAGTTACGGACCGGGACAGTCTAATGAAAAACTGTTTTTT,CASSYGPGQSNEKLFF
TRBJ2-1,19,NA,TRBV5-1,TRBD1,TGCGCCAGCAGCTTGGCTATGGCCCTCGGCCGGACAGGGGGCGGTGAGCAGTTCTTC,CASSLAMALGRTGGGEQFF
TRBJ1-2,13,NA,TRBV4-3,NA,TGCGCCAGCAGCCAAGTTATAGGGGATGGCTACACCTTC,CASSQVIGDGYTF
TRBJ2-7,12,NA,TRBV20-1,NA,TGCAGTGCTAGCTTAGAATACGACGAGCAGTACTTC,CSASLEYDEQYF
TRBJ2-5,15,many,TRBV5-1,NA,TGCGCCAGCAGCTTGGCCGGCACGCGGAGTGGGACCCAGTACTTC,CASSLAGTRSGTQYF
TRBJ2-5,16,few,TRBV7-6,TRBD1,TGTGCCAGCAGCTTAGCTTTCTGGGACAGGGGAGAGACCCAGTACTTC,CASSLAFWDRGETQYF
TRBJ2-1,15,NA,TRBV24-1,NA,TGTGCCACCAGTGGGGGTCAGGGTAATTACAATGAGCAGTTCTTC,CATSGGQGNYNEQFF
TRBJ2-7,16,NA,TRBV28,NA,TGTGCCAGCAGTCTCAGGGTAGGGTCGGTGTTCTACGAGCAGTACTTC,CASSLRVGSVFYEQYF
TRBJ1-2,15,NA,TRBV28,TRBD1,TGTGCCAGCAGTCCACCGGACAGGCTGGGTGATGGCTACACCTTC,CASSPPDRLGDGYTF
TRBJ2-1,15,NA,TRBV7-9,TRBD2,TGTGCCAGCATCGGACTAGCGGGGGTTAGGAATGAGCAGTTCTTC,CASIGLAGVRNEQFF
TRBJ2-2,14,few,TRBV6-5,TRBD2,TGTGCCAGCAGAAGGACTAGCGCGGCCGGGGAGCTGTTTTTT,CASRRTSAAGELFF
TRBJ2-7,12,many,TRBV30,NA,TGTGCCTGGAGTCCAGGGAACTACGAGCAGTACTTC,CAWSPGNYEQYF
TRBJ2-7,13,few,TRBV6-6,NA,TGTGCCAGCAGTGGGGCCCCCGCCTACGAGCAGTACTTC,CASSGAPAYEQYF
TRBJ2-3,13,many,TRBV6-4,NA,TGTGCCAGCAGTGAAGATGGTCCTGGTACGCAGTATTTT,CASSEDGPGTQYF
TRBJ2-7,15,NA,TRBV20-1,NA,TGCAGTGCTCTCCCCCAACGGACGGGCTCCACGGGGCAGTACTTC,CSALPQRTGSTGQYF
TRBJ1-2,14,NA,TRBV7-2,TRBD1,TGTGCCAGCAGCAAACTGGGACAGACTTATGGCTACACCTTC,CASSKLGQTYGYTF
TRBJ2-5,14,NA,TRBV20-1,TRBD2,TGCAGTGCTCTGACTAGCCAGGGTCGAGAGACCCAGTACTTC,CSALTSQGRETQYF
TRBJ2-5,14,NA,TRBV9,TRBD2,TGTGCCAGCAGCGTAAGCGGGACTTTGGAGACCCAGTACTTC,CASSVSGTLETQYF
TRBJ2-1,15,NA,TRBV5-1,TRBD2,TGCGCCAGCAGCGCGGACCCGGGACTAGAGGGTGAGCAGTTCTTC,CASSADPGLEGEQFF
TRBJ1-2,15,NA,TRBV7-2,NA,TGTGCCAGCAGCCGCCACAGGGATTTTAACTATGGCTACACCTTC,CASSRHRDFNYGYTF
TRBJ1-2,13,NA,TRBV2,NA,TGTGCCAGCAGTATACGGCGCCTCTATGGCTACACCTTC,CASSIRRLYGYTF
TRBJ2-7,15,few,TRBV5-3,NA,TGTGCCAGAAGCTTGCGGGGGCCGAGCTCCTACGAGCAGTACTTC,CARSLRGPSSYEQYF
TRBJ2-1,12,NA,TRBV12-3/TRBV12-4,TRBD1,TGTGCCAGCAGTCCGGGACAGGGACGGCAGTTCTTC,CASSPGQGRQFF
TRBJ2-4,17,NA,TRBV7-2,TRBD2,TGTGCCAGCAGCTTAGTTGTAGGGGCTAGCGGGGAAAACATTCAGTACTTC,CASSLVVGASGENIQYF
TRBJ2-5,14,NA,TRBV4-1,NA,TGCGCCAGCAGCCAATGGGCAGGCCAAGAGACCCAGTACTTC,CASSQWAGQETQYF
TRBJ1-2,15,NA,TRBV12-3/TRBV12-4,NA,TGTGCCAGCAGTCTTTCCCCCACAGAATACTATGGCTACACCTTC,CASSLSPTEYYGYTF
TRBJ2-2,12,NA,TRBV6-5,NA,TGTGCCAGCAGCCGTGAGGCCGGGGAGCTGTTTTTT,CASSREAGELFF
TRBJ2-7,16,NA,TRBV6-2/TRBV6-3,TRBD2,TGTGCCAGCAGCCAGATCGGACTAGCGGGGAACCACGAGCAGTACTTC,CASSQIGLAGNHEQYF
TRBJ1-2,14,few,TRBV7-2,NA,TGTGCCAGCAGCTTGAGCCCGCGTGCCTATGGCTACACCTTC,CASSLSPRAYGYTF
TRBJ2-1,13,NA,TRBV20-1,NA,TGCAGTGGCTCGTCGAGCTCCTACAATGAGCAGTTCTTC,CSGSSSSYNEQFF
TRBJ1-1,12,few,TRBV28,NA,TGTGCCAGCAGTGACCAGAACACTGAAGCTTTCTTT,CASSDQNTEAFF
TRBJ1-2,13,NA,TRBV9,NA,TGTGCCAGCAGCCGTACAGATAACTATGGCTACACCTTC,CASSRTDNYGYTF
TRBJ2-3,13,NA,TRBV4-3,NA,TGCGCCAGCAGCCAAGATCGGACAGATACGCGGTATTTT,CASSQDRTDTRYF
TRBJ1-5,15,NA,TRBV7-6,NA,TGTGCCAGCAGCTTACGGCAGGGAAGTGGTCAGCCCCAGCATTTT,CASSLRQGSGQPQHF
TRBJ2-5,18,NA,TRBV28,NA,TGTGCCAGCAGTCTCCGTCTTCCGCATACAGGGTACCAAGAGACCCAGTACTTC,CASSLRLPHTGYQETQYF
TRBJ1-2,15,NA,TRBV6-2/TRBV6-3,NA,TGTGCCAGCACGGAGATACGCCTATTTAACTATGGCTACACCTTC,CASTEIRLFNYGYTF
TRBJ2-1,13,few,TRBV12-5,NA,TGTGCTAGTGGCGGGTCGGCCTACAATGAGCAGTTCTTC,CASGGSAYNEQFF
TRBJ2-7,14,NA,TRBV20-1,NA,TGCAGTGCTAGGGACGGGGGTTCCTCCTACGAGCAGTACTTC,CSARDGGSSYEQYF
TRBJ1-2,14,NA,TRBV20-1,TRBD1,TGCAGTGCTAGAGCAGACAGGGCGGGTTATGGCTACACCTTC,CSARADRAGYGYTF
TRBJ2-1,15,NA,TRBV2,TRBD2,TGTGCCAGCAGCCTACTAGCGGGGAGCATCAATGAGCAGTTCTTC,CASSLLAGSINEQFF
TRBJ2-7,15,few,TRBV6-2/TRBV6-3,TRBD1,TGTGCCAGCAGTTACGGGGGGACAGGGGTGTACGAGCAGTACTTC,CASSYGGTGVYEQYF
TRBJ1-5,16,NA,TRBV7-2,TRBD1,TGTGCCAGCAGCCCAAGAACAGGGGATTGGCGTCAGCCCCAGCATTTT,CASSPRTGDWRQPQHF
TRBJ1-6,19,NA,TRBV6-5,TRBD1,TGTGCCAGCAGTTTGGTGGGAATCGACAGGGTTATCTATAATTCACCCCTCCACTTT,CASSLVGIDRVIYNSPLHF
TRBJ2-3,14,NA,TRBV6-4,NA,TGTGCCAGCAGTGAGAACCGGGGTAGCGATACGCAGTATTTT,CASSENRGSDTQYF
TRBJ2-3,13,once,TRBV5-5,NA,TGTGCCAGCAGATCACAAGGGCGAGATACGCAGTATTTT,CASRSQGRDTQYF
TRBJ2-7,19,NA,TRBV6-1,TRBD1,TGTGCCAGCAGTCGAAGCAGGGGACAGGGAAGGGGAGACTCCTACGAGCAGTACTTC,CASSRSRGQGRGDSYEQYF
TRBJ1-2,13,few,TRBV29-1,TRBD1,TGCAGCCCCGACAGGGGGCATAACTATGGCTACACCTTC,CSPDRGHNYGYTF
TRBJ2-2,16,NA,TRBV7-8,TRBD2,TGTGCCAGCAGCCCCGGGCCGGGGGGGGCGGTCGGGGAGCTGTTTTTT,CASSPGPGGAVGELFF
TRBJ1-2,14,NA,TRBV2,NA,TGTGCCAGCAGTGAAGCCCCGCAGTACTATGGCTACACCTTC,CASSEAPQYYGYTF